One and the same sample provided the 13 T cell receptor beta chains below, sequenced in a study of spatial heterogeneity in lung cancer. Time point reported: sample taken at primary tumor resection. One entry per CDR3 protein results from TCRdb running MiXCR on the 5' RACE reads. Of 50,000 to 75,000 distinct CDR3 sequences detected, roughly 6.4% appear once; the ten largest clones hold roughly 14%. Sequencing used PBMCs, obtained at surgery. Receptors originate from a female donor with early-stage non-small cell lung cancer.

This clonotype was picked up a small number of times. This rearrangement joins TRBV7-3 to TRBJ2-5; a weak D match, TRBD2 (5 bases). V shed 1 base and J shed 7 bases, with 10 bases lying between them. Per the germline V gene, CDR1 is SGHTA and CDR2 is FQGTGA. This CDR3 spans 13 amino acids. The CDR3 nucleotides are TGTGCCAGCAGCTTAAAACCCCGGGGGACCCAGTACTTC. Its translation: CASSLKPRGTQYF. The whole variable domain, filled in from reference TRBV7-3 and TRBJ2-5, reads GAGVSQTPSNKVTEKGKYVELRCDPISGHTALYWYRQSLGQGPEFLIYFQGTGAADDSGLPNDRFFAVRPEGSVSTLKIQRTERGDSAVYLCASSLKPRGTQYFGPGTRLLVL.

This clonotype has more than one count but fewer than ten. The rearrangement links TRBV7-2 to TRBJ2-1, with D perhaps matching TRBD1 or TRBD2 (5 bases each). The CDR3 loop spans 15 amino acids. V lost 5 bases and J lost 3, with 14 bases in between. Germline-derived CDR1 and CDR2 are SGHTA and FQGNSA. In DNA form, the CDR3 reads TGTGCCAGCAGCCCCTCGGGGCTGCACTACAATGAGCAGTTCTTC. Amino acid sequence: CASSPSGLHYNEQFF. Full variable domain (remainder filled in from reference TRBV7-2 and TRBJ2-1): GAGVSQSPSNKVTEKGKDVELRCDPISGHTALYWYRQSLGQGLEFLIYFQGNSAPDKSGLPSDRFSAERTGGSVSTLTIQRTQQEDSAVYLCASSPSGLHYNEQFFGPGTRLTVL.

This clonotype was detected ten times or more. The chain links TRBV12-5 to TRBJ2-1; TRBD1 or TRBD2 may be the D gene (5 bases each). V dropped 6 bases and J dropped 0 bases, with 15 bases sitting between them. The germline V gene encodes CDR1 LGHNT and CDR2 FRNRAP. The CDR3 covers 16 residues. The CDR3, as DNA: TGTGCTAGTGGACCCTTGGGGACCATCTCCTACAATGAGCAGTTCTTC. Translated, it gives CASGPLGTISYNEQFF.

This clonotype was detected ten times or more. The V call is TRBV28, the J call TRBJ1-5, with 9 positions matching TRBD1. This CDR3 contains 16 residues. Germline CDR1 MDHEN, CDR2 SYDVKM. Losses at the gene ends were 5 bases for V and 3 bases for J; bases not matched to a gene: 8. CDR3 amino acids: CASSGPGTGNNQPQHF. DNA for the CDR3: TGTGCCAGCAGTGGCCCTGGGACAGGGAACAATCAGCCCCAGCATTTT.

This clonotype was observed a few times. The CDR3 protein is CASSQDGGSGETQYF. DNA for the CDR3: TGCGCCAGCAGCCAAGATGGGGGCTCAGGAGAGACCCAGTACTTC. The genes are TRBV4-1 and TRBJ2-5, with D perhaps matching TRBD1 (6 bases). Trimming removed 0 bases at V and 4 bases at J, with 12 bases between. Germline CDR1 is MGHRA and CDR2 is YSYEKL. The CDR3 extends over 15 amino acids.

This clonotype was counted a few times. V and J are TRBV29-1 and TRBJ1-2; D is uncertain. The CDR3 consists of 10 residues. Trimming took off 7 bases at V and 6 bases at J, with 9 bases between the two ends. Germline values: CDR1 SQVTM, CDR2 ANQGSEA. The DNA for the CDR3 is TGCAGCGCCGGCGGAGATGGCTACACCTTC. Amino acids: CSAGGDGYTF.

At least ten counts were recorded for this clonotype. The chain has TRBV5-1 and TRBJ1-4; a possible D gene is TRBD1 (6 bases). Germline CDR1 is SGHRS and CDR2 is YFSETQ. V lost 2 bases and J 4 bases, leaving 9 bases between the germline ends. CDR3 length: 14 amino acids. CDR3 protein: CASSLGGGNEKLFF. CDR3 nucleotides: TGCGCCAGCAGCTTAGGAGGGGGTAATGAAAAACTGTTTTTT.

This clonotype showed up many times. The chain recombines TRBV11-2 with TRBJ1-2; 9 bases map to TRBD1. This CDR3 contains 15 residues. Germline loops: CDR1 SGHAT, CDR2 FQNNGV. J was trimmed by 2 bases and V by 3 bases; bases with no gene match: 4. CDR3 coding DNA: TGTGCCAGCAGCTTCCGGGACAGGGTGAACTATGGCTACACCTTC. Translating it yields CASSFRDRVNYGYTF. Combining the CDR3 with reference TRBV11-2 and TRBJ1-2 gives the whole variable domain EAGVAQSPRYKIIEKRQSVAFWCNPISGHATLYWYQQILGQGPKLLIQFQNNGVVDDSQLPKDRFSAERLKGVDSTLKIQPAKLEDSAVYLCASSFRDRVNYGYTFGSGTRLTVV.

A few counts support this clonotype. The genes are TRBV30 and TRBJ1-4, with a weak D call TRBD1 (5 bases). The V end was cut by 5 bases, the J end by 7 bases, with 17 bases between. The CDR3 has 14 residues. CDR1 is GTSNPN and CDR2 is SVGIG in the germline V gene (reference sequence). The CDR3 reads CAWGTGSGAEKLFF. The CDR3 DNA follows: TGTGCCTGGGGAACCGGGTCCGGGGCTGAAAAACTGTTTTTT.

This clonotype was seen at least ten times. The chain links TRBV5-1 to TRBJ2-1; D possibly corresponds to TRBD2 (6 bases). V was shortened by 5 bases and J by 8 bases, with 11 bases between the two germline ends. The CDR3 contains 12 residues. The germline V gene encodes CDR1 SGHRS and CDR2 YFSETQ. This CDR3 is CASSRGVYEQFF. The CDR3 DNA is TGCGCCAGCAGTCGCGGGGTCTATGAGCAGTTCTTC.

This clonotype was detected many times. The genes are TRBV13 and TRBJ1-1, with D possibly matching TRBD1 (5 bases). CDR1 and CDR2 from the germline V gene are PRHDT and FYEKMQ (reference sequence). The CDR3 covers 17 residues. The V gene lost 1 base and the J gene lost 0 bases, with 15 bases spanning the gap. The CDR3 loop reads CASSLAENLQVNTEAFF. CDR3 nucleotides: TGTGCCAGCAGCTTAGCCGAAAATTTACAGGTGAACACTGAAGCTTTCTTT.

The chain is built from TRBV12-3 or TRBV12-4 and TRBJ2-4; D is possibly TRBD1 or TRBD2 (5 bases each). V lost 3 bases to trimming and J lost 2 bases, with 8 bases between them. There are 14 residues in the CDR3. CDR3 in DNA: TGTGCCAGCAGTTTTGGGGGAACCAAAAACATTCAGTACTTC. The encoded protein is CASSFGGTKNIQYF.

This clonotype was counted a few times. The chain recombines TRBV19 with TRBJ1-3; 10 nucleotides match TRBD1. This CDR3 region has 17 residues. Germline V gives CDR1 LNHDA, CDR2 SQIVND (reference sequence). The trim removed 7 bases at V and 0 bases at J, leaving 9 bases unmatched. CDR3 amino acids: CASTVTGGLLSGNTIYF. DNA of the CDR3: TGTGCCAGTACCGTGACAGGGGGCCTTCTCTCTGGAAACACCATATATTTT.